This T cell receptor (beta chain) is from a study of vaccination effects on CD4 cells after COVID-19. Libraries were prepared by immunoSEQ multiplex PCR; TCRdb keeps only in-frame clonotypes and omits some of them. The table has 55,000 to 70,000 clones, roughly 79% seen once. Concerning this clone: What it binds is unknown.

Findings and limits, study-wide: Marked clonal contraction was seen in infection- and vaccine-induced clones late after vaccination. The authors studied few convalescent patients and collected no early post-infection timepoints.

Trimming stripped 3 bases from V and 5 bases from J, with 2 bases between. The germline V gene has CDR1 KGHSH and CDR2 LQKENI. This CDR3 region has 11 residues. Antigen-specific CD4+ T cells expanded by the ViraFEST assay with viral peptide pools were then sequenced. Following culture for approximately ten days, CD4+ T cells were isolated. Previously uninfected by SARS-CoV-2, the vaccine recipients also showed negative nucleocapsid antibodies. It was with around 10 IU/ml IL-2 and about 10 ug/ml peptides that around 1.9 million PBMC per well were cultured. The sample in question was CD4+ T cells from PBMCs cultured with HCoV-229E spike peptides, obtained before COVID-19 vaccination. The gene calls are TRBV18 and TRBJ1-3; D remains unclear. The TCR comes from a human donor who received a COVID-19 vaccine. The CDR3 sequence is CASSPRNTIYF. The DNA for the CDR3 is TGTGCCAGCTCACCCAGAAACACCATATATTTT.